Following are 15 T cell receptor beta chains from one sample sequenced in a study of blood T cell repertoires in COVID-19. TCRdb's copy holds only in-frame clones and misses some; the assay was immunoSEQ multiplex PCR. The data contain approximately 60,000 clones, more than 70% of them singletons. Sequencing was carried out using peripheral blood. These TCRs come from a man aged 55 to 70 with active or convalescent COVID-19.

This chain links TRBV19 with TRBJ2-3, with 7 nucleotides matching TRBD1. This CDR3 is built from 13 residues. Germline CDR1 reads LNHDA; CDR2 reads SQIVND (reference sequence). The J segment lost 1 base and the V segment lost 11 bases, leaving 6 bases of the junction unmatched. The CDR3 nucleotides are TGTGCCTCCCACAGGGGCCGCACAGATACGCAGTATTTT. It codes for CASHRGRTDTQYF. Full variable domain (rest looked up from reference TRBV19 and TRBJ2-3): DGGITQSPKYLFRKEGQNVTLSCEQNLNHDAMYWYRQDPGQGLRLIYYSQIVNDFQKGDIAEGYSVSREKKESFPLTVTSAQKNPTAFYLCASHRGRTDTQYFGPGTRLTVL.

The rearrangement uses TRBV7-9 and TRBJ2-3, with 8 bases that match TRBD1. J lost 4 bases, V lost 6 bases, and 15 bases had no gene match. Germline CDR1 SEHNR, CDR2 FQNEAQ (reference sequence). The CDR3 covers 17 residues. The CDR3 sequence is CASSQGESDREADTQYF. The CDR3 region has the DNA TGTGCCAGCAGTCAAGGGGAGTCGGACAGGGAAGCAGATACGCAGTATTTT.

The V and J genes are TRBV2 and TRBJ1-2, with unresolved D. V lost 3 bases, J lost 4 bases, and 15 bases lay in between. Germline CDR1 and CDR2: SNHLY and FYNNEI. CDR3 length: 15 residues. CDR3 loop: CASSDRPPSGYGYTF. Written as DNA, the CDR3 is TGTGCCAGCAGTGATCGGCCACCCTCGGGCTATGGCTACACCTTC.

The CDR3 coding sequence is TGCGCCAGCGGGGGGGCTAGCTCCTACAATGAGCAGTTCTTC. Translation: CASGGASSYNEQFF. The rearrangement links TRBV5-1 to TRBJ2-1, with D perhaps TRBD2 (7 bases). The ends were cut back, 7 bases at V and 0 bases at J, with 11 bases in the middle. Germline assignment: CDR1 SGHRS and CDR2 YFSETQ. CDR3 length equals 14 residues.

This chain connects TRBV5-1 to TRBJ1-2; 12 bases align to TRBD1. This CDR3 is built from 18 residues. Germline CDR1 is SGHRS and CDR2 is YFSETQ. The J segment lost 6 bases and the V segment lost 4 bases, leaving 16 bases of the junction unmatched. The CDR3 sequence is CASSRTTGTGGEVDGYTF. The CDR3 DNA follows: TGCGCCAGCAGCCGGACAACCGGGACAGGGGGCGAGGTAGATGGCTACACCTTC.

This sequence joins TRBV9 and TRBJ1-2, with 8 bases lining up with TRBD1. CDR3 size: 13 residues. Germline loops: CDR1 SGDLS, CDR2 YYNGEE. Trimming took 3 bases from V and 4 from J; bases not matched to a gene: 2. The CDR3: CASSDGTGYGYTF. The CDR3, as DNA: TGTGCCAGCAGCGACGGGACAGGCTATGGCTACACCTTC.

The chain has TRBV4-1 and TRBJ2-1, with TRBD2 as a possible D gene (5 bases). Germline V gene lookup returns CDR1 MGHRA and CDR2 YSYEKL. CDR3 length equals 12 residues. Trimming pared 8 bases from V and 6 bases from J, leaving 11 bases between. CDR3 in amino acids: CASGGEGNEQFF. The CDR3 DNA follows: TGCGCCAGCGGCGGTGAGGGCAATGAGCAGTTCTTC.

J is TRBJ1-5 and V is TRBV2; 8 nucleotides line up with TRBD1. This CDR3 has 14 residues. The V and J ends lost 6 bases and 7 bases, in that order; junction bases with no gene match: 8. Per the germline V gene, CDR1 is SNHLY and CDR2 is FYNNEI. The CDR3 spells CASSGDRLIQPQHF. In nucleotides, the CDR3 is TGTGCCAGCAGCGGGGACAGGTTAATCCAGCCCCAGCATTTT.

CDR3 coding DNA: TGTGCCAGCAGCCCCGGGGGGGCGGACATTCAGTACTTC. This translates into CASSPGGADIQYF. V is TRBV14 and J is TRBJ2-4, with 8 bases lining up with TRBD2. V shed 4 bases, J shed 8 bases, and the junction held 4 bases outside the gene matches. The CDR3 loop spans 13 amino acids. Germline V CDR1 and CDR2: SGHDN, FVKESK.

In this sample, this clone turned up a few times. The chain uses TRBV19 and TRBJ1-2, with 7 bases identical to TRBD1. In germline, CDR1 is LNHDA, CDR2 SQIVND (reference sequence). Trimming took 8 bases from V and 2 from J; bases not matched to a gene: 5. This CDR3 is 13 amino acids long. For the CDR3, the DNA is TGTGCCAGTGCGACAGGGACCAACTATGGCTACACCTTC. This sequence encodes CASATGTNYGYTF.

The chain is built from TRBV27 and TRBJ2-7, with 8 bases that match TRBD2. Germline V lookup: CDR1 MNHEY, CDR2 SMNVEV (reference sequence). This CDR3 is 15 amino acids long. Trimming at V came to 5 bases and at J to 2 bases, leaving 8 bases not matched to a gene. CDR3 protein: CASSGGRLDTYEQYF. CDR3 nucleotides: TGTGCCAGCAGTGGCGGGAGGCTCGATACCTACGAGCAGTACTTC.

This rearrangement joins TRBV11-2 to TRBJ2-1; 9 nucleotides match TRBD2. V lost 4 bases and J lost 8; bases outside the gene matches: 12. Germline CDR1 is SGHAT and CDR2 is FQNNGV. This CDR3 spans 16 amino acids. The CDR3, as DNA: TGTGCCAGCAGCTCGCTTGGCGGGAGGGTTCTCGATGAGCAGTTCTTC. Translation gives CASSSLGGRVLDEQFF.

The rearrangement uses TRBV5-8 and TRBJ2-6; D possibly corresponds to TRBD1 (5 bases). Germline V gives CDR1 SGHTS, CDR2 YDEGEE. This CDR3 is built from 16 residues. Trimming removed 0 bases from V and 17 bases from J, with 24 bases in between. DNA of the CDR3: TGTGCCAGCAGCTTGGAGGCACAGGTTGTACCTTTCTTAATGACTTTC. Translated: CASSLEAQVVPFLMTF.

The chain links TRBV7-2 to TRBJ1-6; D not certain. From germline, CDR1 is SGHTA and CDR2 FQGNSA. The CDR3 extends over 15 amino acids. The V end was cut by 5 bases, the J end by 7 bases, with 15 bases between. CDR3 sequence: CASSPEVSQNSPLHF. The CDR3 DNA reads TGTGCCAGCAGCCCCGAGGTATCCCAAAATTCACCCCTCCACTTT. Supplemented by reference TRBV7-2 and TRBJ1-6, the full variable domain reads GAGVSQSPSNKVTEKGKDVELRCDPISGHTALYWYRQSLGQGLEFLIYFQGNSAPDKSGLPSDRFSAERTGGSVSTLTIQRTQQEDSAVYLCASSPEVSQNSPLHFGNGTRLTVT.

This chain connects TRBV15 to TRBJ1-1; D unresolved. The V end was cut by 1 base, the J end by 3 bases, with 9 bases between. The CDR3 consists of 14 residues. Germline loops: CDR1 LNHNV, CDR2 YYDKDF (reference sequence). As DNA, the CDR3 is TGTGCCACCAGCAGAGGAACCGGGGACACTGAAGCTTTCTTT. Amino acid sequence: CATSRGTGDTEAFF.